This T cell receptor beta chain derives from a study of beta chain features in type 1 diabetes. Background on the study: Healthy donors resembled patients in age, gender and cell yields.

Since all of the isolated RNA was reverse transcribed, expressed TCRB transcripts were what got sequenced. Profiled with immunoSEQ multiplex PCR; TCRdb holds only in-frame clones, not every one. The repertoire has hundreds of thousands of clones, over 12% of them found once; the top ten carry just under 0.04%. On this clone itself: Its specificity is not known.

Study outcomes and limitations: Type 1 diabetes patients had TCRB CDR3s that were shorter (moderately but significantly so) in all four CD4+ subsets.

Each of the CD4+ naive, central memory, regulatory and stem cell-like memory populations was sorted via CD45RO/CCR7/CD25/CD127/CD95/CD27. This receptor was identified in a man younger than 35 with type 1 diabetes. The sequencing input was naive CD4+ T cells from blood.

This CDR3 is CASSSRVVSNQPQHF. CDR3 sequence (DNA): TGTGCCAGCAGTTCCAGGGTCGTTAGCAATCAGCCCCAGCATTTT. This chain connects TRBV5-6 to TRBJ1-5, with D tentatively TRBD1 (5 bases). Deletions cut 5 bases from V and 0 bases from J, with 12 bases between. The CDR3 sequence is 15 residues long. In germline, CDR1 is SGHDT, CDR2 YYEEEE.